Listed below are T cell receptor beta chains from one sample, sequenced in a study of blood T cell repertoires in COVID-19. The repertoire was sequenced with immunoSEQ multiplex PCR; TCRdb's copy has only in-frame clones and lacks some. The data contain over 45,000 clones, 82% of them seen just once; the ten biggest clones take up around 7%. The sequenced sample was peripheral blood. The receptors shown here come from a man in his forties with acute or convalescent COVID-19. Both conserved end residues are part of each CDR3.

j_call v_call cdr3_aa
TRBJ2-3 TRBV7-9 CASSPNQYLIRQGEETQYF
TRBJ1-5 TRBV29-1 CSVGAGEGGPQHF
TRBJ2-3 TRBV28 CASSSLEPTQYF
TRBJ2-2 TRBV2 CASSRERGLGELFF
TRBJ2-7 TRBV5-1 CASSFSREGEQYF
TRBJ1-2 TRBV2 CASSEAGREVSMSGYTF
TRBJ2-1 TRBV6-2/TRBV6-3 CASSYSRHEQFF
TRBJ1-1 TRBV5-1 CASSDNRVEAEAFF
TRBJ2-7 TRBV10-3 CAIRGLSGSYEQYF
TRBJ2-1 TRBV30 CAWSLGSSGVYNEQFF
TRBJ2-2 TRBV7-6 CASSLAGRSDTGELFF
TRBJ2-1 TRBV21-1 CASSKMRLAGTSYNEQFF
TRBJ1-1 TRBV28 CASSLRTARSTEAFF
TRBJ2-1 TRBV2 CASSGLAGARGQFF
TRBJ2-1 TRBV19 CASRPRRDRAEQFF
TRBJ1-6 TRBV30 CAWSTGSALHF
TRBJ1-5 TRBV3-1/TRBV3-2 CASSRQGSNQPQHF
TRBJ1-1 TRBV11-2 CASSVQDFTEAFF
TRBJ2-6 TRBV5-1 CASSLVVTGANVLTF
TRBJ2-1 TRBV27 CASSLLINPLRNEQFF
TRBJ2-2 TRBV12-3/TRBV12-4 CASSPRTGELFF
TRBJ2-7 TRBV5-1 CASSPGTYGEQYF
TRBJ1-1 TRBV6-5 CASSRGTGMNTEAFF
TRBJ1-2 TRBV2 CANRRDTYGYTF
TRBJ1-2 TRBV9 CASSETDSNYGYTF
TRBJ1-2 TRBV7-2 CASSLWGGRSGYTF
TRBJ2-1 TRBV3-1/TRBV3-2 CASSATSGAREQFF
TRBJ1-6 TRBV27 CASSFLPPGGSVTPLHF
TRBJ1-1 TRBV2 CATRRGGMVVDTEAFF
TRBJ1-3 TRBV4-1 CASSQVGRVAIYF